The sequence of this TCR beta chain was determined in a study of T-cell reconstitution after alpha-beta-depleted transplantation in children. V lost 0 bases, J lost 2 bases, and 9 bases stayed unmatched. CDR3 length: 18 amino acids. The germline CDR1 and CDR2 sequences are KGHSH and LQKENI. This clonotype occurred a few times. The TCRbeta library incorporated unique molecular identifiers. Each CDR3 protein is one row after TCRdb ran MiXCR on the PCR reads. The table shows some 520,000 distinct CDR3 sequences, with about 30% occurring only once. The chain is built from TRBV18 and TRBJ2-2; TRBD2 matches at 7 bases. The sequencing here drew on PBMCs from the stem cell graft donor, taken from the stem cell graft. The TCR was taken from a human donor who donated a stem cell graft to a child with aplastic anemia. Written as DNA, the CDR3 is TGTGCCAGCTCACCACCCTTGTTGAGCGGGAATAACACCGGGGAGCTGTTTTTT. Protein product: CASSPPLLSGNNTGELFF.